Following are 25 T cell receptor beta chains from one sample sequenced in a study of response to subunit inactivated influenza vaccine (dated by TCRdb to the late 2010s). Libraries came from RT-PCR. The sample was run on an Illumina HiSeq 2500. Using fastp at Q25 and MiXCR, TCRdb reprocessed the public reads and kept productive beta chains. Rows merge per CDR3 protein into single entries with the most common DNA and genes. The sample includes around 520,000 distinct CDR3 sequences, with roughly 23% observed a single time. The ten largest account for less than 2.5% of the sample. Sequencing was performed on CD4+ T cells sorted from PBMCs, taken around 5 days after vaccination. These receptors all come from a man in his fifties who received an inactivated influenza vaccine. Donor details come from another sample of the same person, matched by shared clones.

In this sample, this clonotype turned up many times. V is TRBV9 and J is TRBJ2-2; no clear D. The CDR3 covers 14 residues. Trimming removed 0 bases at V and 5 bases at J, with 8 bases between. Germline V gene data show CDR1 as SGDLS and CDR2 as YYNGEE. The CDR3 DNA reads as TGTGCCAGCAGCGTAGCTGGCGGAACCGGGGAGCTGTTTTTT. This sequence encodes CASSVAGGTGELFF.

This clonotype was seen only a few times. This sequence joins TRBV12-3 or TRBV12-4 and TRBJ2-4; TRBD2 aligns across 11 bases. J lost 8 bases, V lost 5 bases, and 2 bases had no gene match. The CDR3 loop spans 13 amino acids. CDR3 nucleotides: TGTGCCAGCAGTACTAGCGGGAGAGACATTCAGTACTTC. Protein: CASSTSGRDIQYF.

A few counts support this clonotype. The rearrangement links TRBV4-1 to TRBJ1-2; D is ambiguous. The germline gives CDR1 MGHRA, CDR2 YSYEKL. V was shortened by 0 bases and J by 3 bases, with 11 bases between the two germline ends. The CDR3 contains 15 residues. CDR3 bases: TGCGCCAGCAGCCAAGATCGGATGAGGGACTATGGCTACACCTTC. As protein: CASSQDRMRDYGYTF.

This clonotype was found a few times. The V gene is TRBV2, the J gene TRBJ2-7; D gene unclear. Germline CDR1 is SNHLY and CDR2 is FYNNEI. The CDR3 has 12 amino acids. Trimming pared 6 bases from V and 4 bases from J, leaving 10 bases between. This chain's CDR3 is CASRSNLYEQYF. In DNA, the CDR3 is TGTGCCAGCAGGTCGAATCTTTACGAGCAGTACTTC.

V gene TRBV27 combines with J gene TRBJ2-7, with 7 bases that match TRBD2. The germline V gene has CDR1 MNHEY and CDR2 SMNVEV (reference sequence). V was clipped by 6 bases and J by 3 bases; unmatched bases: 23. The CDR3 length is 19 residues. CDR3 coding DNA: TGTGCCAGCAGCGCCACCCTAGCTCGGACCGGCGGGAGATTCTACGAGCAGTACTTC. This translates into CASSATLARTGGRFYEQYF.

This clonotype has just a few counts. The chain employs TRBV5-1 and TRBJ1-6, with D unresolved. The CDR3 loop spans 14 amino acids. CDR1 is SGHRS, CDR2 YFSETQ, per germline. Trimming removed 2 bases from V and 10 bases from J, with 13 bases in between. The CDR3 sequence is CASSLSPFGSPLHF. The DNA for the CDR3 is TGCGCCAGCAGCTTAAGTCCCTTTGGATCACCCCTCCACTTT.

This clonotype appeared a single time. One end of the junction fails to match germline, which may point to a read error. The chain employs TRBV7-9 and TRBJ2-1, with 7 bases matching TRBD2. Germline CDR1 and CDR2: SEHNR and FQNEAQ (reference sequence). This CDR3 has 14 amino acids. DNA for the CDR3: TGCGCCAGCAGCGCCGGTACTAGCGTCAATGAGCAGTTCTTC. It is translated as CASSAGTSVNEQFF.

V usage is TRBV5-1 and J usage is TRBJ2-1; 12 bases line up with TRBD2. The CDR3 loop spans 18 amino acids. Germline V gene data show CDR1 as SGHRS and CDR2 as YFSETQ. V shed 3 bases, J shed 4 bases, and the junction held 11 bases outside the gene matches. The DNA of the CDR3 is TGCGCCAGCAGCTCACTAGCGGGGGGACTCCCTACATACAATGAGCAGTTCTTC. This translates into CASSSLAGGLPTYNEQFF.

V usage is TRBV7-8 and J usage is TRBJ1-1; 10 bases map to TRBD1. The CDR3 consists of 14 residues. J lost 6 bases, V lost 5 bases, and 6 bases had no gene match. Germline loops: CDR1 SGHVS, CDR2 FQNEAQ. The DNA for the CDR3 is TGTGCCAGCAGCCGGGGGGGGACAGGGGCTGAAGCTTTCTTT. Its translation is CASSRGGTGAEAFF.

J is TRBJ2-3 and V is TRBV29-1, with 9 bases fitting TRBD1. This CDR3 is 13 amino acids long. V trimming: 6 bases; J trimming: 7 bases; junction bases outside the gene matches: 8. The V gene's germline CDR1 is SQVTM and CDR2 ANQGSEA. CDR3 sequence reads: CSVDGQGSYTQYF. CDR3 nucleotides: TGCAGCGTCGACGGACAGGGGTCCTATACGCAGTATTTT.

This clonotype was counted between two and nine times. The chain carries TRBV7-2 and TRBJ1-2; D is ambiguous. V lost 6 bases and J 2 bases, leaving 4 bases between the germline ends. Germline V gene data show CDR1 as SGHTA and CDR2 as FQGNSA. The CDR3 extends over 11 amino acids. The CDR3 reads CASRVNYGYTF. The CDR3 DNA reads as TGTGCCAGCAGGGTGAACTATGGCTACACCTTC.

Written as DNA, the CDR3 is TGTGCCAGCAGGTCGGACCTTCACGAGCAGTACTTC. It yields the protein CASRSDLHEQYF. V gene TRBV12-3 or TRBV12-4 combines with J gene TRBJ2-7; D gene ambiguous. This CDR3 is built from 12 residues. Trimming removed 6 bases at V and 5 bases at J, with 11 bases between.

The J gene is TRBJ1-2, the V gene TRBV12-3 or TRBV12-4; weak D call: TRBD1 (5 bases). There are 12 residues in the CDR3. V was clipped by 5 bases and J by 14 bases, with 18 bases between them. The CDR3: CASSTGPEVDTF. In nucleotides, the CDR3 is TGTGCCAGCAGTACAGGTCCTGAAGTAGATACCTTC.

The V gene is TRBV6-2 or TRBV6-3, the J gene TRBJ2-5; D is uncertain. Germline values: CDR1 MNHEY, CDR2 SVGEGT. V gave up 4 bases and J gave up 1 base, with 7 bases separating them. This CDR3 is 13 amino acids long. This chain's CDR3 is CASSLRVQETQYF. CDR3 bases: TGTGCCAGCAGTTTAAGGGTCCAAGAGACCCAGTACTTC.

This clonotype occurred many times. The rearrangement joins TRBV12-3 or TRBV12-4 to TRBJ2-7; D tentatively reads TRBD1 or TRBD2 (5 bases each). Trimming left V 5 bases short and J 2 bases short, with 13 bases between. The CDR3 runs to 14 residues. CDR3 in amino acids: CASSLRDPPYEQYF. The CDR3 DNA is TGTGCCAGCAGTCTCCGGGACCCCCCCTACGAGCAGTACTTC.

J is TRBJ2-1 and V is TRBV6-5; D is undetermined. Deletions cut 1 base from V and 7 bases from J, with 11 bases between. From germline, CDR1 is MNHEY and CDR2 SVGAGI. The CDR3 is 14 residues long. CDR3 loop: CASSYLQRLNEQFF. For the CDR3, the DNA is TGTGCCAGCAGTTACTTACAGAGGTTGAATGAGCAGTTCTTC.

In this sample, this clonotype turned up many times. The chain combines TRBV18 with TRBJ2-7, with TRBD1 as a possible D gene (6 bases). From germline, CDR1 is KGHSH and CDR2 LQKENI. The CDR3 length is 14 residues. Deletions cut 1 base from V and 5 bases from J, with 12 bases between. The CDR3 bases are TGTGCCAGCTCACCACGGGTACAGGGAAACGAGCAGTACTTC. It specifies CASSPRVQGNEQYF. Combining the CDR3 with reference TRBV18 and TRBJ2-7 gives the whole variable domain NAGVMQNPRHLVRRRGQEARLRCSPMKGHSHVYWYRQLPEEGLKFMVYLQKENIIDESGMPKERFSAEFPKEGPSILRIQQVVRGDSAAYFCASSPRVQGNEQYFGPGTRLTVT.

CDR3 region: CASSVDRVELFF. In nucleotides, the CDR3 is TGTGCCAGCAGCGTGGACAGGGTGGAGCTGTTTTTT. The V gene is TRBV7-2, the J gene TRBJ2-2, with 8 nucleotides matching TRBD1. J gave up 10 bases and V 5 bases, and 3 bases lay outside the gene matches. In germline, CDR1 is SGHTA, CDR2 FQGNSA. The CDR3 sequence is 12 residues long.

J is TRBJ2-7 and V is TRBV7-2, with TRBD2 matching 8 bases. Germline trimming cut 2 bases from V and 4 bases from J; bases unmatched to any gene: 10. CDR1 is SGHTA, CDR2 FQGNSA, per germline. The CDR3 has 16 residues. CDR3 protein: CASSLWASGSMYEQYF. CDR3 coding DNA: TGTGCCAGCAGCTTATGGGCCAGCGGGAGTATGTACGAGCAGTACTTC.

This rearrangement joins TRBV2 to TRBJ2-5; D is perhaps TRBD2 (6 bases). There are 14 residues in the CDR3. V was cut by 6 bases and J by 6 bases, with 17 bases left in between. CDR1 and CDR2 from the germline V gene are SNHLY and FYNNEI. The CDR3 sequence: CASSLGTLGKTQYF. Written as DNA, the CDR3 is TGTGCCAGCAGCCTCGGGACTCTGGGGAAGACCCAGTACTTC.

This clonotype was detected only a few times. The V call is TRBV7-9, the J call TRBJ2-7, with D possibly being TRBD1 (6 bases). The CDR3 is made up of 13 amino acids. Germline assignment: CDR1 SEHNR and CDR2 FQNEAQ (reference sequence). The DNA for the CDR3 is TGTGAGCTGGGACAATCGAGCTCCTACGAGCAGTACTTC. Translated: CELGQSSSYEQYF.

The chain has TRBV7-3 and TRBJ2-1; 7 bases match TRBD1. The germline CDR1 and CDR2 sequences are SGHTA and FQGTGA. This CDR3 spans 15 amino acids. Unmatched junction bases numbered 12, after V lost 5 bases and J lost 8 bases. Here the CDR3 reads CASSPTGEVRDEQFF. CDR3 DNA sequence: TGTGCCAGCAGCCCAACAGGGGAAGTGAGGGATGAGCAGTTCTTC.

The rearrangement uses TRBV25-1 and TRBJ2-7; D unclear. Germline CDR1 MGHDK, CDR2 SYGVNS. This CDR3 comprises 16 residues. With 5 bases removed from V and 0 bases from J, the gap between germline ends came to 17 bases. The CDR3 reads CASSPALGKSSYEQYF. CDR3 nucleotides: TGTGCCAGCAGTCCTGCTCTGGGGAAGAGCTCCTACGAGCAGTACTTC.

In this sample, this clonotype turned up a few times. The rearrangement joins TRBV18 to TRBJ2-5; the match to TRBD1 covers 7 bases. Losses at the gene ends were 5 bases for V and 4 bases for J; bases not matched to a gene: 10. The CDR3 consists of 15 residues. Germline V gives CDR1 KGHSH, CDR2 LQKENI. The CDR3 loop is CASSSGTGVGETQYF. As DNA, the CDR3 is TGTGCCAGCTCATCAGGAACAGGGGTAGGAGAGACCCAGTACTTC.

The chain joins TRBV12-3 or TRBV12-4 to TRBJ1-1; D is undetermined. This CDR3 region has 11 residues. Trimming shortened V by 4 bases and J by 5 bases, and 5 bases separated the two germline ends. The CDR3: CASSWYTEAFF. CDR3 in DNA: TGTGCCAGCAGTTGGTATACTGAAGCTTTCTTT.